Shown below are 18 T cell receptor beta chains from a single sample sequenced in a study. TCRdb re-called the RT-PCR reads through MiXCR, storing one row per CDR3 protein. Among about 700,000 distinct CDR3 sequences listed, approximately 15% were seen once. The sample was memory CD4+ T cells from blood. These receptors originate from a female donor in good health, serving as a healthy control.

The V and J genes are TRBV12-3 or TRBV12-4 and TRBJ2-1; no clear D. Trimming took 3 bases from V and 6 from J, leaving 9 bases between them. This CDR3 region has 13 residues. The CDR3 reads CASSFLSPNEQFF. The CDR3 region has the DNA TGTGCCAGCAGTTTCCTATCCCCCAATGAGCAGTTCTTC.

The J gene is TRBJ2-5, the V gene TRBV28, with D perhaps matching TRBD1 (5 bases). This CDR3 spans 17 amino acids. Per germline, CDR1 MDHEN and CDR2 SYDVKM. V lost 7 bases to trimming and J lost 4 bases, with 25 bases between them. In nucleotides, the CDR3 is TGTGCCAGCACCGCACTTCGTGGCAGGGAAATTGGAGAGACCCAGTACTTC. This gives the protein CASTALRGREIGETQYF.

This sequence joins TRBV27 and TRBJ2-1, with 10 nucleotides matching TRBD2. CDR3 length: 15 amino acids. V trimming: 4 bases; J trimming: 3 bases; junction bases outside the gene matches: 3. Per germline, CDR1 MNHEY and CDR2 SMNVEV (reference sequence). CDR3 amino acids: CASSSAGGNYNEQFF. The CDR3 bases are TGTGCCAGCAGTTCAGCGGGAGGGAACTACAATGAGCAGTTCTTC.

The chain couples TRBV20-1 to TRBJ1-4, with 7 positions matching TRBD1. Germline values: CDR1 DFQATT, CDR2 SNEGSKA (reference sequence). The CDR3 runs 14 residues. V dropped 3 bases and J dropped 7; count of bases not matched to a gene: 8. For the CDR3, the DNA is TGCAGTGCTAGGGAAACAGGGGCGGGTGAAAAACTGTTTTTT. Translated: CSARETGAGEKLFF.

The genes are TRBV7-9 and TRBJ1-5, with 7 bases matching TRBD1. The CDR3 is made up of 15 amino acids. V shed 5 bases and J 5 bases; nucleotides not matched to a gene: 9. Germline CDR1 is SEHNR and CDR2 is FQNEAQ (reference sequence). The DNA for the CDR3 is TGTGCCAGCAGCAAAATGGGGACAGAGGATCAGCCCCAGCATTTT. Translated: CASSKMGTEDQPQHF.

This clonotype was counted many times. The chain carries TRBV7-9 and TRBJ2-7; 7 nucleotides align to TRBD2. The CDR3 extends over 14 amino acids. J was trimmed by 2 bases and V by 2 bases; bases with no gene match: 3. Germline V gene lookup returns CDR1 SEHNR and CDR2 FQNEAQ (reference sequence). As DNA, the CDR3 is TGTGCCAGCAGCTTACGGGACTACCCCTACGAGCAGTACTTC. This encodes CASSLRDYPYEQYF.

The DNA for the CDR3 is TGCAGTGCTAGCGGAAGCGGGAGCAGCACAGATACGCAGTATTTT. Translated: CSASGSGSSTDTQYF. The V call is TRBV20-1, the J call TRBJ2-3, with 8 bases identical to TRBD2. V lost 3 bases to trimming and J lost 0 bases; unmatched junction nucleotides: 5. Looked up from germline, CDR1 is DFQATT and CDR2 is SNEGSKA (reference sequence). The CDR3 has 15 residues.

A few counts support this clonotype. This chain connects TRBV5-6 to TRBJ2-5, with 7 bases fitting TRBD2. CDR3 length equals 14 residues. V lost 3 bases, J lost 5 bases, and 7 bases stayed unmatched. The germline gives CDR1 SGHDT, CDR2 YYEEEE. The CDR3 coding sequence is TGTGCCAGCAGCTCTCAGGACGGGAGGGAGACCCAGTACTTC. Its translation: CASSSQDGRETQYF.

This clonotype occurred many times. The V and J genes are TRBV7-2 and TRBJ2-7; D remains ambiguous. V was pared by 2 bases and J by 2 bases, with 7 bases between. The CDR3 totals 13 residues. In germline, CDR1 is SGHTA, CDR2 FQGNSA. CDR3 amino acids: CASSLRQTYEQYF. In DNA form, the CDR3 reads TGTGCCAGCAGCTTACGTCAGACCTACGAGCAGTACTTC.

J is TRBJ1-6 and V is TRBV20-1, with unresolved D. Between the trimmed V and J ends, which lost 0 bases and 0 bases, there was a span of 9 bases. CDR3 length: 16 residues. CDR1 DFQATT and CDR2 SNEGSKA come from the germline V gene (reference sequence). The chain's CDR3 is CSAREGRSSYNSPLHF. Here the CDR3 DNA reads TGCAGTGCTAGAGAAGGGAGGAGCTCCTATAATTCACCCCTCCACTTT.

This clonotype was picked up many times. The V call is TRBV11-2, the J call TRBJ2-3; unclear D gene. CDR3 length: 13 residues. The V gene lost 5 bases and the J gene lost 4 bases, with 10 bases spanning the gap. Germline lookup yields CDR1 SGHAT and CDR2 FQNNGV. CDR3 in DNA: TGTGCCAGCAGCCCGGCCGTGGCAGATACGCAGTATTTT. It is translated as CASSPAVADTQYF. Drawing the rest from reference TRBV11-2 and TRBJ2-3, the complete variable domain is EAGVAQSPRYKIIEKRQSVAFWCNPISGHATLYWYQQILGQGPKLLIQFQNNGVVDDSQLPKDRFSAERLKGVDSTLKIQPAKLEDSAVYLCASSPAVADTQYFGPGTRLTVL.

The sample holds many counts of this clonotype. The chain has TRBV5-1 and TRBJ2-1; D may be TRBD1 (6 bases). V lost 3 bases, J lost 3 bases, and 10 bases lay in between. Germline V lookup: CDR1 SGHRS, CDR2 YFSETQ. This CDR3 contains 14 residues. CDR3 loop: CASSSQGIYNEQFF. The CDR3 nucleotides read TGCGCCAGCAGCTCGCAGGGGATCTACAATGAGCAGTTCTTC.

This chain connects TRBV2 to TRBJ2-3; the D gene is possibly TRBD1 (6 bases). V shed 6 bases and J shed 0 bases, with 10 bases lying between them. CDR3 size: 14 residues. CDR1 is SNHLY and CDR2 is FYNNEI in the germline V gene. CDR3: CASSNRESTDTQYF. The DNA of the CDR3 is TGTGCCAGCAGCAACAGGGAGAGCACAGATACGCAGTATTTT.

This rearrangement joins TRBV3-1 to TRBJ2-5; unclear D gene. The V gene lost 0 bases and the J gene lost 2 bases, with 7 bases spanning the gap. CDR3 length: 14 residues. CDR1 LGHDT and CDR2 YNNKEL come from the germline V gene (reference sequence). Here the CDR3 DNA reads TGTGCCAGCAGCCAAGATTTAGTTCAAGAGACCCAGTACTTC. As protein: CASSQDLVQETQYF.

This clonotype appeared once. A junction end diverges from the germline sequence, so it may reflect a read error. The V and J genes are TRBV5-1 and TRBJ1-3; 9 nucleotides agree with TRBD1. The CDR3 loop spans 15 amino acids. Germline assignment: CDR1 SGHRS and CDR2 YFSETQ. DNA of the CDR3: TGCGCCAGCAGGCCACAGGGGGCGGCTGGAAACACTATATATTTT. As protein: CASRPQGAAGNTIYF.

V and J are TRBV5-1 and TRBJ2-2; a weak D match, TRBD1 (5 bases). The germline V gene has CDR1 SGHRS and CDR2 YFSETQ. This CDR3 is 15 amino acids long. Trimming took off 3 bases at V and 2 bases at J, with 11 bases between the two ends. CDR3 region: CASSSGHPNTGELFF. The CDR3 DNA follows: TGCGCCAGCAGCTCAGGACACCCCAACACCGGGGAGCTGTTTTTT. Supplemented by reference TRBV5-1 and TRBJ2-2, the full variable domain reads KAGVTQTPRYLIKTRGQQVTLSCSPISGHRSVSWYQQTPGQGLQFLFEYFSETQRNKGNFPGRFSGRQFSNSRSEMNVSTLELGDSALYLCASSSGHPNTGELFFGEGSRLTVL.

This clonotype was seen many times. The chain is built from TRBV5-6 and TRBJ2-5; perhaps TRBD1 as D (7 bases). The V gene's germline CDR1 is SGHDT and CDR2 YYEEEE. The CDR3 sequence is 16 residues long. V was shortened by 4 bases and J by 5 bases, with 21 bases between the two germline ends. The CDR3 region has the DNA TGTGCCAGCAGCGGAAGAGCACAGGGGAGCGGGGAGACCCAGTACTTC. Translating gives CASSGRAQGSGETQYF.

This clonotype was picked up a small number of times. V gene TRBV18 combines with J gene TRBJ1-2; D uncertain. Germline V gene lookup returns CDR1 KGHSH and CDR2 LQKENI. The length of the CDR3 is 15 residues. V gave up 0 bases and J gave up 7 bases, with 15 bases separating them. The CDR3 loop is CASSPPGETSAGYTF. Written as DNA, the CDR3 is TGTGCCAGCTCACCACCTGGAGAGACCTCAGCTGGCTACACCTTC.